This T cell receptor (beta chain) was retrieved from a study of blood T cell repertoires in COVID-19. About the research overall: The origin of the acute and convalescent COVID-19 samples was the United States, Italy and Spain. T cells, B-cell-depleted T cells, or PBMCs provided the cDNA or gDNA that served as material.

The CDR3 runs to 14 residues. The V and J ends lost 2 bases and 7 bases, in that order; junction bases with no gene match: 4. Germline V gene sequence: CDR1 ENHRY, CDR2 SYGVKD. Original analysis: From reference gene primer amplification, estimates of nucleated cell counts were derived. Assay: immunoSEQ multiplex PCR; the TCRdb copy retains only in-frame clones and omits some. V, J and clone size are those of that table, while D and trimming were read from the DNA. The sample lists about 150,000 clones, 75% to 85% occurring once. The gene calls are TRBV10-3 and TRBJ1-5; 8 positions match TRBD1. The sequencing sample was made of peripheral blood. This receptor was taken from a woman aged 45-59 years with acute or convalescent COVID-19. This CDR3 reads CAISEDRGVQPQHF. CDR3 nucleotide sequence: TGTGCCATCAGTGAGGACAGGGGAGTACAGCCCCAGCATTTT.